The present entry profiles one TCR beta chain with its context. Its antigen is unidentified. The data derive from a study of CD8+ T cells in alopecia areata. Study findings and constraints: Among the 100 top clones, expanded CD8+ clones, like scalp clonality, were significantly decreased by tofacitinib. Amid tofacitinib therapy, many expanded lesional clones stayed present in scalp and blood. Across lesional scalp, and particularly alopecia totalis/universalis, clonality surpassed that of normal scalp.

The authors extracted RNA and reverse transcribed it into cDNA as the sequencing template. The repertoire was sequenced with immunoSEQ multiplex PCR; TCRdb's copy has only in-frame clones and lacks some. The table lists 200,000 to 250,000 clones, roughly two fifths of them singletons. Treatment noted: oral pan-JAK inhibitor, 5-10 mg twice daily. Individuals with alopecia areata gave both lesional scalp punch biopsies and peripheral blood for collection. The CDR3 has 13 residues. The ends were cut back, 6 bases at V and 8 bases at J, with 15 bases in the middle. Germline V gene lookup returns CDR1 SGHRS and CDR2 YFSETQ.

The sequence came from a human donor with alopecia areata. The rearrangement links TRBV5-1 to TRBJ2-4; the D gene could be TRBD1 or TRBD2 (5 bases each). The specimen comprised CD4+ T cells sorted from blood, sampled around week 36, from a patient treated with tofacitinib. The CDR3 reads CASTAGVQDIQYF. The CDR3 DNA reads TGCGCCAGCACCGCCGGGGTACAGGACATTCAGTACTTC.